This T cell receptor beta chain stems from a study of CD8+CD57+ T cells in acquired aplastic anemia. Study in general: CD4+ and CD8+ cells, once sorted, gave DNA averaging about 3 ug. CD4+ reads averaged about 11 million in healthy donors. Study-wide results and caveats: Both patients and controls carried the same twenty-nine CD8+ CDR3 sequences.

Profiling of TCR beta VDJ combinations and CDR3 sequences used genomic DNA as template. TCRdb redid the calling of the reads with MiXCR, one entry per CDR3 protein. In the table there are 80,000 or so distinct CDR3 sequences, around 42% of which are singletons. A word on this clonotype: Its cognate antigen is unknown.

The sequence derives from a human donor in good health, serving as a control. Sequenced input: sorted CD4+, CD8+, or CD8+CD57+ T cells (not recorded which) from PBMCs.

The CDR3, as DNA: TGTGCCAGCAGTGACCCGGGACAGGGAAACTATGGCTACACCTTC. This gives the protein CASSDPGQGNYGYTF. V usage is TRBV2 and J usage is TRBJ1-2, with TRBD1 matching 9 bases. V lost 3 bases and J lost 2; bases outside the gene matches: 4. CDR1 is SNHLY and CDR2 is FYNNEI in the germline V gene. CDR3 length: 15 amino acids.